The clone carrying this TCR beta chain has just a few counts. V shed 1 base and J 0 bases; nucleotides not matched to a gene: 4. The CDR3 has 17 residues. Germline CDR1 reads MNHNS; CDR2 reads SASEGT. This sample is part of a study of tumor-infiltrating lymphocytes in primary liver carcinoma. The authors took blood RNA from unsorted whole blood and also extracted germline DNA. With a constant-region primer, TCR beta cDNA was made from 500 ng of total RNA. ARM-PCR, slightly modified, supplied the TCR beta libraries through three nested multiplex PCR rounds. A C-beta reverse primer and TRBV1-TRBV30 forward primers served in each of the first two PCR rounds, at approximately 10 cycles apiece. MiXCR was run by TCRdb on the multiplex PCR reads, yielding one entry per CDR3 protein. In the table there are fewer than 350,000 distinct CDR3 sequences, 55% to 65% of which are singletons.

This receptor was identified in a man aged 35 to 55 with primary liver carcinoma and hepatitis B virus infection. What was sequenced was peripheral blood. The gene calls are TRBV6-1 and TRBJ2-4; the match to TRBD2 covers 9 bases. The CDR3 spells CASSEVGSGRAKNIQYF. The CDR3 DNA is TGTGCCAGCAGTGAAGTGGGTAGCGGGAGAGCCAAAAACATTCAGTACTTC.